The T cell receptor (beta chain) under discussion was sequenced for a study of radiotherapy plus CTLA-4 blockade in lung cancer. Clones were sequenced by immunoSEQ multiplex PCR, and TCRdb holds only the in-frame ones, with some missing. This sample yields approximately 83,000 clones, of which about 79% are seen a single time; 3.5% to 4.5% belongs to the top ten. V was pared by 2 bases and J by 0 bases, with 6 bases between. Per the germline V gene, CDR1 is SGHDT and CDR2 is YYEEEE. This CDR3 comprises 15 residues. This clone was found a few times. The starting material was peripheral blood, obtained from a patient treated with radiotherapy plus ipilimumab. The rearrangement joins TRBV5-6 to TRBJ2-6; D remains unclear. This TCR came from a human donor with non-small cell lung cancer who had a partial response to radiotherapy plus ipilimumab. Some clones in this sample may be carry-over from other donors' samples. The CDR3 nucleotides read TGTGCCAGCAGCTTTCCGGTCTCTGGGGCCAACGTCCTGACTTTC. Protein sequence: CASSFPVSGANVLTF.